This passage covers 18 T cell receptor beta chains from one sample sequenced in a study of T cells in women clearing cervical HPV infection. Some clones are missing from TCRdb's copy, which holds only in-frame ones; the method was immunoSEQ multiplex PCR. Recorded here are 48,000 or so clones; the top ten clones represent roughly 1.6%. Sequenced sample: blood buffy coat. The receptors stem from a woman between 18 and 69 years old with a cervical HPV16 infection that either progressed to CIN3+ or cleared (not recorded which).

Concerning this clone: The read finishes 3 residues shy of the CDR3 end, and the germline J gene is used to complete it. The chain combines TRBV18 with TRBJ2-1; TRBD2 aligns across 12 bases. The germline gives CDR1 KGHSH, CDR2 LQKENI. The V gene end was trimmed by 3 bases and the J gene end by 5 bases; junction bases not matched to a gene: 14. The CDR3 is made up of 19 amino acids. The sequenced part of the CDR3 DNA is TGTGCCAGCTCACCGCCGCTAGCGGGGGGGCCCGTATTGGACAATGAG. Amino acids: CASSPPLAGGPVLDNE. The CDR3, in full, reads CASSPPLAGGPVLDNEQFF.

In regard to this clone: One junction end does not reproduce the germline sequence, and a read error may be involved. The read ends 3 residues shy of where the CDR3 ends; the end is completed using the germline J gene. The chain recombines TRBV20-1 with TRBJ2-7; TRBD1 aligns across 7 bases. This CDR3 has 10 amino acids. Germline CDR1 is DFQATT and CDR2 is SNEGSKA (reference sequence). The covered CDR3 bases are TGCAGTCCTAGGGGGCTCGAG. It encodes CSPRGLE. The complete CDR3 sequence is CSPRGLEQYF.

Turning to this clone: Read coverage stops 3 residues before the CDR3 terminus; the germline J gene supplies the remainder. This chain joins TRBV11-1 and TRBJ2-5, with D perhaps TRBD1 or TRBD2 (5 bases each). The germline CDR1 and CDR2 sequences are SGHAT and FQDESV (reference sequence). The ends were cut back, 3 bases at V and 5 bases at J, with 13 bases in the middle. CDR3 length: 14 amino acids. Partial CDR3 DNA: TGTGCCAGCAGCTTCCCCTCAGAGGGGGAGACC. Protein sequence: CASSFPSEGET. The full CDR3 reads CASSFPSEGETQYF.

Concerning this clone: The CDR3 end falls 3 residues outside the read, so it is completed with the germline J gene. The genes are TRBV28 and TRBJ2-3, with TRBD1 identical over 10 bases. The CDR3 runs 18 residues. The germline CDR1 and CDR2 sequences are MDHEN and SYDVKM. The junction had 15 bases not matched to a gene; V was cut back by 4 bases and J by 5 bases. CDR3 amino acids: CASSSRDRGTLRVDTQYF. The CDR3 DNA, read in part, is TGTGCCAGCAGTTCGCGGGACAGGGGAACGTTGAGGGTAGATACG.

Details on this clone: The CDR3 end is not reached by the read, which stops 3 residues before it; the germline J gene fills it in. V and J are TRBV28 and TRBJ2-3; D not certain. CDR3 length: 15 amino acids. Germline CDR1 reads MDHEN; CDR2 reads SYDVKM. V was trimmed by 4 bases and J by 4 bases, leaving 15 bases between them. The CDR3 loop is CASSSNLKRPDTQYF. Partial CDR3 DNA: TGTGCCAGCAGTTCTAATCTTAAGCGCCCAGATACG.

Regarding this clone: The CDR3 end falls 3 residues outside the read, so it is completed with the germline J gene. The chain uses TRBV20-1 and TRBJ2-1, with TRBD2 identical over 12 bases. The V segment lost 3 bases and the J segment 9 bases; nucleotides outside the gene matches: 9. This CDR3 is built from 15 residues. CDR1 DFQATT and CDR2 SNEGSKA come from the germline V gene (reference sequence). The part of the CDR3 DNA that was read is TGCAGTGCTAGTGGACTAGCGGGATATGGGGGTGAG. Translated, it gives CSASGLAGYGGE. In full, the CDR3 is CSASGLAGYGGEQFF.

In regard to this clone: The read is 3 residues too short to cover the CDR3 end, so that end is filled in from the germline J gene. The chain has TRBV29-1 and TRBJ2-1; 12 positions match TRBD2. The CDR3 totals 15 residues. Germline V CDR1 and CDR2: SQVTM, ANQGSEA. Unmatched junction bases numbered 4, after V lost 7 bases and J lost 0 bases. Partial CDR3 DNA: TGCAGCGGAGAGACTAGCGGGAGCTCCTACAATGAG. It is translated as CSGETSGSSYNE. From start to end, the CDR3 is CSGETSGSSYNEQFF.

Regarding this clone: The read halts 3 residues ahead of the CDR3 end, with the missing end drawn from the germline J gene. The J gene is TRBJ2-6, the V gene TRBV2; a possible D gene is TRBD2 (5 bases). Trimming cost V 4 bases and J 0 bases, with 16 bases left between them. CDR3 length: 18 amino acids. Per the germline V gene, CDR1 is SNHLY and CDR2 is FYNNEI. CDR3 amino acids: CASSAPQRSFSGANVLTF. The CDR3 bases that were read are TGTGCCAGCAGTGCCCCACAGCGGTCCTTCTCTGGGGCCAACGTC.

Details on this clone: The observed sequence ends 3 residues before the CDR3 terminus, with the missing tail filled in from the germline J gene. The gene calls are TRBV9 and TRBJ1-6; D remains unclear. The CDR3 extends over 15 amino acids. Trimming shortened V by 0 bases and J by 7 bases, and 11 bases separated the two germline ends. Germline V gene data show CDR1 as SGDLS and CDR2 as YYNGEE. Here the CDR3 reads CASSVANNKNSPLHF. CDR3 DNA, as far as it was read: TGTGCCAGCAGCGTAGCAAACAACAAAAATTCACCC.

Notes on this clone: The DNA ends 3 residues before the CDR3 does, and the rest of the CDR3 is filled in from the germline J gene. This rearrangement joins TRBV2 to TRBJ2-3; D is unresolved. Germline V CDR1 and CDR2: SNHLY, FYNNEI. The CDR3 is 14 amino acids. Trimming cost V 9 bases and J 3 bases, with 16 bases left between them. The part of the CDR3 DNA that was read is TGTGCCAGTTTCGAACAGCTGGTGACAGATACG. Translation gives CASFEQLVTDT. The whole CDR3 protein reads CASFEQLVTDTQYF.

Concerning this clone itself: The read falls 3 residues short of the CDR3 end, and the missing part is taken from the germline J gene. The V and J genes are TRBV19 and TRBJ2-7, with D maybe TRBD1 (5 bases). V was cut by 3 bases and J by 5 bases, with 17 bases left in between. The CDR3 is 15 amino acids. Germline CDR1 is LNHDA and CDR2 is SQIVND (reference sequence). Incomplete CDR3 DNA: TGTGCCAGTAGTATTTCTTCCCAGGGAATCCACGAG. Protein: CASSISSQGIHE. From start to end, the CDR3 is CASSISSQGIHEQYF. Filled out from reference TRBV19 and TRBJ2-7, the complete variable domain reads DGGITQSPKYLFRKEGQNVTLSCEQNLNHDAMYWYRQDPGQGLRLIYYSQIVNDFQKGDIAEGYSVSREKKESFPLTVTSAQKNPTAFYLCASSISSQGIHEQYFGPGTRLTVT.

CDR3 DNA, as far as it was read: TGTGCCAGCAGTTTGGGACTCGTAGGTACTGAA. This encodes CASSLGLVGTE. The whole CDR3 sequence is CASSLGLVGTEAFF. This chain uses TRBV27 with TRBJ1-1, with a possible D match to TRBD1 (5 bases). The read falls 3 residues short of the CDR3 end, and the missing part is taken from the germline J gene. Germline values: CDR1 MNHEY, CDR2 SMNVEV (reference sequence). V lost 3 bases to trimming and J lost 5 bases, with 13 bases between them. The length of the CDR3 is 14 residues.

Points on this clone: The CDR3 end lies 3 residues beyond the end of the read and is filled in from the germline J gene. This chain connects TRBV11-2 to TRBJ2-2; 11 bases are shared with TRBD2. The germline CDR1 and CDR2 sequences are SGHAT and FQNNGV. This CDR3 spans 14 amino acids. The V segment lost 6 bases and the J segment 4 bases; nucleotides outside the gene matches: 1. The CDR3 bases that were read are TGTGCCAGCAGTCTAGCGGGAGGCACCGGGGAG. This codes for CASSLAGGTGE. The entire CDR3 is CASSLAGGTGELFF.

Of note for this clone: The sequence runs out 3 residues before the end of the CDR3; the remainder is reconstructed from the germline J gene. The chain carries TRBV20-1 and TRBJ2-5; no reliable D call. This CDR3 is built from 13 residues. Germline V gene sequence: CDR1 DFQATT, CDR2 SNEGSKA (reference sequence). V was shortened by 2 bases and J by 0 bases, with 7 bases between the two germline ends. CDR3 loop: CSARFTHQETQYF. The covered CDR3 bases are TGCAGTGCTAGATTTACACACCAAGAGACC.

To note about this clone: The CDR3 end falls 3 residues outside the read, so it is completed with the germline J gene. This rearrangement joins TRBV7-3 to TRBJ2-1; 15 bases align to TRBD2. The J segment lost 9 bases and the V segment lost 5 bases, leaving 5 bases of the junction unmatched. The CDR3 extends over 15 amino acids. Germline V gene lookup returns CDR1 SGHTA and CDR2 FQGTGA. The sequenced part of the CDR3 DNA is TGTGCCAGCAGCGACGGGACTAGCGGGGGGAGTGAG. Amino acids: CASSDGTSGGSE. The whole CDR3 sequence reads CASSDGTSGGSEQFF.

As to this clone: The read is 3 residues too short to cover the CDR3 end, so that end is filled in from the germline J gene. The chain uses TRBV7-2 and TRBJ2-7, with 9 bases that match TRBD1. The CDR3 consists of 14 residues. J was trimmed by 3 bases and V by 5 bases; bases with no gene match: 5. Germline CDR1 reads SGHTA; CDR2 reads FQGNSA. The CDR3 protein is CASSLRTGDYEQYF. Partial CDR3 DNA: TGTGCCAGCAGCCTAAGGACAGGGGACTACGAG. The full variable domain, rest sourced from reference TRBV7-2 and TRBJ2-7, is GAGVSQSPSNKVTEKGKDVELRCDPISGHTALYWYRQSLGQGLEFLIYFQGNSAPDKSGLPSDRFSAERTGGSVSTLTIQRTQQEDSAVYLCASSLRTGDYEQYFGPGTRLTVT.

Of note for this clone: Read coverage stops 3 residues before the CDR3 terminus; the germline J gene supplies the remainder. The J gene is TRBJ2-7, the V gene TRBV20-1, with 10 bases fitting TRBD1. Per germline, CDR1 DFQATT and CDR2 SNEGSKA (reference sequence). This CDR3 is built from 13 residues. V trimming: 6 bases; J trimming: 4 bases; junction bases outside the gene matches: 6. CDR3: CSATRQGAYEQYF. The covered CDR3 bases are TGCAGTGCCACTAGACAGGGGGCGTACGAG.

As for this clone: The CDR3 is cut off 3 residues early in the read; its end comes from the germline J gene. The chain uses TRBV20-1 and TRBJ1-1; TRBD1 agrees at 8 bases. The CDR3 consists of 14 residues. Germline-derived CDR1 and CDR2 are DFQATT and SNEGSKA (reference sequence). V gave up 3 bases and J gave up 5 bases; unmatched junction bases: 8. Incomplete CDR3 DNA: TGCAGTGCTAGGAGACAGGGGTCCGTAACTGAA. It yields the protein CSARRQGSVTE. The full-length CDR3 reads as CSARRQGSVTEAFF.